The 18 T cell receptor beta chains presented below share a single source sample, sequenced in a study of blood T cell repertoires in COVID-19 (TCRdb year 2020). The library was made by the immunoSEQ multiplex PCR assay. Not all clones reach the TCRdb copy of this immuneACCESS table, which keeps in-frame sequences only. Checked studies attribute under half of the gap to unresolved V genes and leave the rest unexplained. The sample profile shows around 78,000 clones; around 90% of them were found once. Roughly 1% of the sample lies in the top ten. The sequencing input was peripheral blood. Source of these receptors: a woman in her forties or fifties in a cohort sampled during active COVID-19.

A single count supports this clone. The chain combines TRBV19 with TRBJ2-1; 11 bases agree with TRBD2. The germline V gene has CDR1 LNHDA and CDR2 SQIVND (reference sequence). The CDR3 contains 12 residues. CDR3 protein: CATSGRLNEQFF. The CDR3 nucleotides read TGTGCAACTAGCGGGAGACTCAATGAGCAGTTCTTC.

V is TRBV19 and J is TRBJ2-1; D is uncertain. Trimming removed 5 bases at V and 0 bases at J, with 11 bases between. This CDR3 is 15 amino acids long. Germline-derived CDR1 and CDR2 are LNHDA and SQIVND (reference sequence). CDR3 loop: CASSPGGNSYNEQFF. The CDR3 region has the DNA TGTGCCAGTAGTCCGGGTGGCAACTCCTACAATGAGCAGTTCTTC.

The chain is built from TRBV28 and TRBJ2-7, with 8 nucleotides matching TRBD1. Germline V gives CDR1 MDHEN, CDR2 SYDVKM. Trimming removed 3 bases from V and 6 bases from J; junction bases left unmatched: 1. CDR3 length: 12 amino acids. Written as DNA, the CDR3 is TGTGCCAGCAGTTTGGGGACAGGCGAGCAGTACTTC. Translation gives CASSLGTGEQYF. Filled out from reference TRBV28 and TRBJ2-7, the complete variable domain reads DVKVTQSSRYLVKRTGEKVFLECVQDMDHENMFWYRQDPGLGLRLIYFSYDVKMKEKGDIPEGYSVSREKKERFSLILESASTNQTSMYLCASSLGTGEQYFGPGTRLTVT.

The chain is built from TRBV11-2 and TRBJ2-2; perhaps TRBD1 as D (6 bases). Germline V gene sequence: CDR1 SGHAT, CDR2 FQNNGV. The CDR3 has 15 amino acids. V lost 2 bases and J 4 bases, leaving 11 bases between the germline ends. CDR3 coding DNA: TGTGCCAGCAGCTTACTACAGGGAAGCACCGGGGAGCTGTTTTTT. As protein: CASSLLQGSTGELFF.

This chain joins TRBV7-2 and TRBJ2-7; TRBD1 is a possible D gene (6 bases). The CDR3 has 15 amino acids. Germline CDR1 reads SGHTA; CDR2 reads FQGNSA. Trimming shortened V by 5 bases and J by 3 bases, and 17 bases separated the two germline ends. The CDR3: CASSPPGDRCYEQYF. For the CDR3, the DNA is TGTGCCAGCAGCCCGCCCGGAGACAGGTGCTACGAGCAGTACTTC.

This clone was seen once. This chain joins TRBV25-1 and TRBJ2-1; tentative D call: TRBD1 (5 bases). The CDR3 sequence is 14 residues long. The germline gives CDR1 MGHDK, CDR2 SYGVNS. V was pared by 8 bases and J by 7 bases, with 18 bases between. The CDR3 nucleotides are TGTGCCAGCCAGTGGCAGGGAAATACAAATGAGCAGTTCTTC. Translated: CASQWQGNTNEQFF.

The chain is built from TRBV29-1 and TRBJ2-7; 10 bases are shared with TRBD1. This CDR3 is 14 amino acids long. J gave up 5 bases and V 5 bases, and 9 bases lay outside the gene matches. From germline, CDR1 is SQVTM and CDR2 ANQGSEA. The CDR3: CSVNTGQGTDEQYF. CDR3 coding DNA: TGCAGCGTTAATACGGGACAGGGGACGGACGAGCAGTACTTC.

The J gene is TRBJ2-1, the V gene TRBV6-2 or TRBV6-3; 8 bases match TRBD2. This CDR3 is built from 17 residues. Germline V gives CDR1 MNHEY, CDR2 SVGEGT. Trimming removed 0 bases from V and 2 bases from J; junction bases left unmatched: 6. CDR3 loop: CASSYSDSGIPYNEQFF. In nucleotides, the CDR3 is TGTGCCAGCAGTTACTCGGATAGCGGGATTCCCTACAATGAGCAGTTCTTC.

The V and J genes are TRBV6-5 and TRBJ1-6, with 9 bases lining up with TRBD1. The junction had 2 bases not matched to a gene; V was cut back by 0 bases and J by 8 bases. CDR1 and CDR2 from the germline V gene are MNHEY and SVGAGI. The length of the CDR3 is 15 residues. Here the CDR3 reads CASSYSNRGHSPLHF. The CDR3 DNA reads TGTGCCAGCAGTTACTCCAACAGGGGGCATTCACCCCTCCACTTT.

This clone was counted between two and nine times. The CDR3 DNA is TGTGCCAGTAGTAAAGGAACCGGGACAGGGGGTCCCTACGAGCAGTACTTC. This encodes CASSKGTGTGGPYEQYF. The rearrangement uses TRBV19 and TRBJ2-7; TRBD1 agrees at 11 bases. Trimming cost V 4 bases and J 2 bases; bases outside gene matches: 10. CDR1 is LNHDA and CDR2 is SQIVND in the germline V gene (reference sequence). The CDR3 loop spans 17 amino acids.

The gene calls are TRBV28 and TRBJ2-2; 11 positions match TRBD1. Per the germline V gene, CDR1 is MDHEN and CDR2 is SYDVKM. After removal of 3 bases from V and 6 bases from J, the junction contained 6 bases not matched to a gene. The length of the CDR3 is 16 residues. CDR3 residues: CASSFEGQGVPGELFF. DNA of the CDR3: TGTGCCAGCAGTTTTGAGGGACAGGGGGTACCCGGGGAGCTGTTTTTT. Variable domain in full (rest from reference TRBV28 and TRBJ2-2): DVKVTQSSRYLVKRTGEKVFLECVQDMDHENMFWYRQDPGLGLRLIYFSYDVKMKEKGDIPEGYSVSREKKERFSLILESASTNQTSMYLCASSFEGQGVPGELFFGEGSRLTVL.

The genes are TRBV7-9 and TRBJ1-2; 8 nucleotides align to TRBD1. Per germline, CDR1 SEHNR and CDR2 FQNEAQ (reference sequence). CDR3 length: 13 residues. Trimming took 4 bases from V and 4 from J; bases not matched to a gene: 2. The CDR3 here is CASSSTGAYGYTF. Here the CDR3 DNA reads TGTGCCAGCAGCTCGACAGGGGCCTATGGCTACACCTTC.

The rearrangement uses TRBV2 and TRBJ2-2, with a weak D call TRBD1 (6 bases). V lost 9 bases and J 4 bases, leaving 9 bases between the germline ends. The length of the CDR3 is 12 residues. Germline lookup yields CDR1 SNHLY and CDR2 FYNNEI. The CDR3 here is CASGGPTGELFF. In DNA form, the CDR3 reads TGTGCCAGTGGGGGCCCCACCGGGGAGCTGTTTTTT.

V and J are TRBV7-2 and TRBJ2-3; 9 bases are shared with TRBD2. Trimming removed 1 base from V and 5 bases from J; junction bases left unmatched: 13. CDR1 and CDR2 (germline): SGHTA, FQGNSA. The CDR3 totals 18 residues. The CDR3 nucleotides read TGTGCCAGCAGCTTAGAAGGGTTGGCGGGAGGGCTAAGAGATACGCAGTATTTT. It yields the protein CASSLEGLAGGLRDTQYF.

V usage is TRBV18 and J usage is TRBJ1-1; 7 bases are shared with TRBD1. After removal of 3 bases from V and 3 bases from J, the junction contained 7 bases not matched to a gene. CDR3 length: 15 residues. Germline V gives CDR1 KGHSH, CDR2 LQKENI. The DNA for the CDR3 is TGTGCCAGCTCACCGCTCGACAGGGTAGACACTGAAGCTTTCTTT. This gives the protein CASSPLDRVDTEAFF.

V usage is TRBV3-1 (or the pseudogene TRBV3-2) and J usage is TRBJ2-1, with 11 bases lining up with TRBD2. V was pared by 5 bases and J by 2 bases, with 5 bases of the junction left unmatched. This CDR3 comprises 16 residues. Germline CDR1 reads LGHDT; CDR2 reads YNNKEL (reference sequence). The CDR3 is CASSYLSGGAYNEQFF. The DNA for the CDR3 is TGTGCCAGCAGCTACCTTAGCGGGGGGGCCTACAATGAGCAGTTCTTC.

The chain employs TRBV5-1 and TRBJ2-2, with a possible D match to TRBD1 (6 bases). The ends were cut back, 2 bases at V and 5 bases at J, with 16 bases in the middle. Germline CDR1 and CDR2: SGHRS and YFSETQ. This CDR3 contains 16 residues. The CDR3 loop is CASSFRGTRLTGELFF. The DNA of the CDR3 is TGCGCCAGCAGCTTCAGAGGGACACGCTTAACCGGGGAGCTGTTTTTT.

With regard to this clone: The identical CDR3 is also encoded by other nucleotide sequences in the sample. CDR3 amino acids: CASSPGQNTEAFF. Here the CDR3 DNA reads TGTGCCAGCAGTCCCGGACAGAACACTGAAGCTTTCTTT. The rearrangement joins TRBV6-5 to TRBJ1-1; tentative D call: TRBD1 (5 bases). The germline V and J ends were trimmed by 5 bases and 1 base, with 8 bases remaining between them. Germline loops: CDR1 MNHEY, CDR2 SVGAGI. This CDR3 comprises 13 residues.